These 5 T cell receptor beta chains originate from one sample sequenced in a study of CD8+ T cells in alopecia areata. As the sequencing template, cDNA was produced by extracting RNA and reverse transcribing it. Method: immunoSEQ multiplex PCR; TCRdb's copy keeps in-frame clones and lacks some. Of approximately 150,000 clones listed, less than 65% are singletons. The sample comprised CD8+ T cells sorted from blood. These receptors all stem from a human donor in good health.

This clone was recorded a few times. The chain couples TRBV12-5 to TRBJ2-1; the D is unclear. The CDR3 runs 12 residues. CDR1 and CDR2 from the germline V gene are LGHNT and FRNRAP. Trimming removed 6 bases from V and 9 bases from J, with 12 bases in between. CDR3 in DNA: TGTGCTAGTGGCCTCCCCCCCACTGAGCAGTTCTTC. It is translated as CASGLPPTEQFF.

The chain links TRBV29-1 to TRBJ2-2; D is uncertain. Germline loops: CDR1 SQVTM, CDR2 ANQGSEA. This CDR3 contains 13 residues. Trimming stripped 7 bases from V and 2 bases from J, with 11 bases between. The CDR3 bases are TGCAGCGCCAACCCTGAAAACACCGGGGAGCTGTTTTTT. This gives the protein CSANPENTGELFF.

V usage is TRBV29-1 and J usage is TRBJ1-2; 7 bases map to TRBD1. The V segment lost 5 bases and the J segment 3 bases; nucleotides outside the gene matches: 6. Looked up from germline, CDR1 is SQVTM and CDR2 is ANQGSEA. This CDR3 region has 13 residues. The CDR3 spells CSVFPDRDYGYTF. The CDR3 region has the DNA TGCAGCGTTTTTCCCGACAGGGACTATGGCTACACCTTC.

This clone was detected a few times. The sample has other DNA sequences that encode this CDR3 too. The CDR3 region has the DNA TGTGCCAGCAGCGCCCCAAACACCGGGGAGCTGTTTTTT. This gives the protein CASSAPNTGELFF. The chain uses TRBV9 and TRBJ2-2; D gene ambiguous. The CDR3 has 13 residues. CDR1 SGDLS and CDR2 YYNGEE come from the germline V gene. The V gene lost 3 bases and the J gene lost 2 bases, with 5 bases spanning the gap.

Many counts were recorded for this clone. The CDR3, as DNA: TGTGCCAGCAGCCTCGAACGAGCGGCAGACAATGAGCAGTTCTTC. Translation gives CASSLERAADNEQFF. The J gene is TRBJ2-1, the V gene TRBV5-4, with D possibly matching TRBD2 (5 bases). The germline CDR1 and CDR2 sequences are SGHNT and YYREEE (reference sequence). With 4 bases removed from V and 5 bases from J, the gap between germline ends came to 16 bases. The CDR3 is made up of 15 amino acids.